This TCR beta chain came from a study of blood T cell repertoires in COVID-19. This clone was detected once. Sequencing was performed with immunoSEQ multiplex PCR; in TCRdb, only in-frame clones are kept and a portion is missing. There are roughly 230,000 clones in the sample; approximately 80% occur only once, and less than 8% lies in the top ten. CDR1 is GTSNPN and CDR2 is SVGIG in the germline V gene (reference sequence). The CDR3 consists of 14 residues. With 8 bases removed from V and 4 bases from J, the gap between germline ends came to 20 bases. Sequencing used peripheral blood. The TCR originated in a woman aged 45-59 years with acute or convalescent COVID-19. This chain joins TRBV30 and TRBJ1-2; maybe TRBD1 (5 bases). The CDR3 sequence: CAAGFKGFFYGYTF. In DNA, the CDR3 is TGTGCCGCCGGATTTAAGGGGTTCTTCTATGGCTACACCTTC.